This T cell receptor (beta chain) appears in the sequencing data of a study of T cells in Graves' hyperthyroidism and ophthalmopathy. Trimming took off 3 bases at V and 3 bases at J, with 14 bases between the two ends. Germline V CDR1 and CDR2: SQVTM, ANQGSEA. There are 14 residues in the CDR3. The TCR beta CDR3 regions underwent amplification using RNA transcripts as the source. In the first-round RT-PCR of the TCR CDR3, the HTBI primer set was used. TCRdb passed the multiplex PCR reads through MiXCR, listing each CDR3 protein once. The table records some 510,000 distinct CDR3 sequences, around 42% of them present only once. This clonotype was counted at least ten times.

What was sequenced was peripheral blood or thyroid tissue (not recorded which). The chain is built from TRBV29-1 and TRBJ1-1; D may be TRBD1 (5 bases). This TCR was recovered from a woman younger than 30 with Graves' hyperthyroidism. The CDR3 here is CSVDQGEVDTEAFF. CDR3 nucleotides: TGCAGCGTTGATCAGGGCGAGGTTGACACTGAAGCTTTCTTT.